These 27 T cell receptor beta chains were all obtained from the same sample, sequenced in a study of T cells in Graves' hyperthyroidism and ophthalmopathy. Regions amplified from RNA transcripts were the TCR beta CDR3 regions. Initially, a first-round RT-PCR of the TCR CDR3 employed the HTBI primer set. One entry per CDR3 protein, called by TCRdb with MiXCR from the multiplex PCR reads. The table lists 500,000 to 750,000 distinct CDR3 sequences, 46% of them singletons. Specimen: peripheral blood or thyroid tissue (not recorded which). The receptors derive from a woman younger than 30 with Graves' hyperthyroidism.

This clonotype was seen ten or more times. The chain recombines TRBV11-3 with TRBJ1-1, with no clear D. The CDR3 is 14 amino acids. The V end was cut by 5 bases, the J end by 6 bases, with 16 bases between. The germline V gene encodes CDR1 SGHNT and CDR2 YENEEA. This CDR3 reads CASSHGPSSSEAFF. CDR3 in DNA: TGTGCCAGCAGCCATGGACCCTCATCCTCTGAAGCTTTCTTT.

The CDR3 loop reads CSVPPGENTEAFF. In nucleotides, the CDR3 is TGCAGCGTTCCCCCTGGGGAGAACACTGAAGCTTTCTTT. The chain links TRBV29-1 to TRBJ1-1; D is uncertain. This CDR3 is built from 13 residues. Germline assignment: CDR1 SQVTM and CDR2 ANQGSEA. Trimming took off 5 bases at V and 1 base at J, with 11 bases between the two ends.

About this clonotype: The conserved phenylalanine or tryptophan is not found at the CDR3 terminus, so this likely reflects a read error. It is unclear where the CDR3 begins or ends on the DNA, so no DNA is shown, and the CDR3 is as TCRdb lists it. This rearrangement joins TRBV10-3 to TRBJ1-2; TRBD1 reflects the table's D call only, with no check against the DNA. From germline, CDR1 is ENHRY and CDR2 SYGVKD. Termini included, the CDR3 measures 13 amino acids. This CDR3 is CAIRGQGAMATQS.

This clonotype was observed many times. CDR3 sequence reads: CASSHGDPAYEQYF. For the CDR3, the DNA is TGCGCCAGCAGCCACGGGGACCCCGCCTACGAGCAGTACTTC. This chain uses TRBV4-1 with TRBJ2-7; D is possibly TRBD1 or TRBD2 (5 bases each). Germline V gives CDR1 MGHRA, CDR2 YSYEKL. CDR3 length equals 14 residues. Trimming took 3 bases from V and 2 from J, leaving 11 bases between them.

This clonotype was seen only once. The chain carries TRBV11-1 and TRBJ2-5; TRBD1 might be the D (7 bases). Germline CDR1 reads SGHAT; CDR2 reads FQDESV (reference sequence). The CDR3 covers 15 residues. Trimming left V 5 bases short and J 0 bases short, with 13 bases between. The CDR3 DNA sequence: TGTGCCAGCAGCGTTGCGGGACAGTACCAAGAGACCCAGTACTTC. This sequence encodes CASSVAGQYQETQYF.

This clonotype has a count of ten or more. The chain recombines TRBV5-4 with TRBJ1-2; no clear D. Germline V gene data show CDR1 as SGHNT and CDR2 as YYREEE (reference sequence). The V gene lost 0 bases and the J gene lost 8 bases, with 11 bases spanning the gap. The CDR3 length is 13 residues. CDR3 coding DNA: TGTGCCAGCAGCTTGGGACAAGCGGTCGGCTACACCTTC. It translates to CASSLGQAVGYTF.

Many counts were recorded for this clonotype. The chain joins TRBV10-3 to TRBJ1-2, with TRBD1 as a possible D gene (5 bases). The V gene's germline CDR1 is ENHRY and CDR2 SYGVKD. The CDR3 covers 17 residues. V lost 4 bases, J lost 7 bases, and 25 bases lay in between. In DNA form, the CDR3 reads TGTGCCATCAGTGTTACCGGGACTAGCCGAGAGAAAGGTGGCTACACCTTC. Amino acid sequence: CAISVTGTSREKGGYTF.

As regards this clonotype: This may arise from a read error, as a much more abundant clone is one base away. The CDR3 DNA reads as TGTGCCAGCAGTTGGACAGGGGGCACTGAAGCTTTCTTT. This codes for CASSWTGGTEAFF. V gene TRBV12-3 or TRBV12-4 combines with J gene TRBJ1-1; 10 bases line up with TRBD1. The V and J ends lost 4 bases and 4 bases, in that order; junction bases with no gene match: 0. This CDR3 has 13 amino acids.

The chain employs TRBV3-1 and TRBJ2-7; D gene unclear. The CDR3 totals 16 residues. The ends were cut back, 2 bases at V and 2 bases at J, with 16 bases in the middle. Per the germline V gene, CDR1 is LGHDT and CDR2 is YNNKEL (reference sequence). Here the CDR3 reads CASSQNIGPITYEQYF. CDR3 DNA: TGTGCCAGCAGCCAAAATATCGGCCCTATAACCTACGAGCAGTACTTC.

V usage is TRBV7-8 and J usage is TRBJ1-2; weak D call: TRBD1 (6 bases). The CDR3 has 17 residues. V lost 7 bases and J 4 bases, leaving 25 bases between the germline ends. Germline V gene sequence: CDR1 SGHVS, CDR2 FQNEAQ. CDR3 loop: CASTRGGGARTSYGYTF. The CDR3 coding sequence is TGTGCCAGCACCCGGGGGGGGGGGGCGCGAACTTCCTATGGCTACACCTTC.

The J gene is TRBJ2-5, the V gene TRBV20-1; 8 bases match TRBD1. The V segment lost 2 bases and the J segment 9 bases; nucleotides outside the gene matches: 11. The CDR3 is made up of 14 amino acids. Germline-derived CDR1 and CDR2 are DFQATT and SNEGSKA (reference sequence). The CDR3 protein is CSARSYRGDQPQYF. The CDR3 nucleotides are TGCAGTGCTAGATCTTACAGGGGGGATCAGCCCCAGTACTTC.

V is TRBV7-9 and J is TRBJ2-7; D call uncertain. The CDR3 has 11 amino acids. Trimming took off 5 bases at V and 6 bases at J, with 8 bases between the two ends. The germline CDR1 and CDR2 sequences are SEHNR and FQNEAQ (reference sequence). DNA for the CDR3: TGTGCCAGCAGCAGGGCTTTCGAGCAGTACTTC. Protein sequence: CASSRAFEQYF.

The J gene is TRBJ2-1, the V gene TRBV24-1, with D perhaps TRBD2 (6 bases). V was clipped by 10 bases and J by 5 bases, with 17 bases between them. The CDR3 sequence is 14 residues long. CDR1 is KGHDR, CDR2 SFDVKD, per germline. The CDR3 DNA reads TGTGCCACGCGAGAGGGTAGCGGAGACAATGAGCAGTTCTTC. This sequence encodes CATREGSGDNEQFF.

The chain uses TRBV20-1 and TRBJ2-1, with 11 bases aligning to TRBD2. There are 15 residues in the CDR3. The germline V gene encodes CDR1 DFQATT and CDR2 SNEGSKA (reference sequence). V shed 6 bases and J 0 bases; nucleotides not matched to a gene: 4. CDR3 region: CSARLAGSSYNEQFF. The CDR3 DNA sequence: TGCAGTGCACGACTAGCGGGAAGCTCCTACAATGAGCAGTTCTTC.

Ten or more counts support this clonotype. The rearrangement links TRBV4-2 to TRBJ1-5; D is unresolved. Trimming removed 3 bases at V and 2 bases at J, with 11 bases between. Germline CDR1 LGHNA, CDR2 YNFKEQ. The CDR3 runs 15 residues. In nucleotides, the CDR3 is TGTGCCAGCAGCCAGGCCTCCCAAGGCAATCAGCCCCAGCATTTT. This sequence encodes CASSQASQGNQPQHF.

The rearrangement uses TRBV5-1 and TRBJ2-1; 8 nucleotides agree with TRBD2. Near its end, the DNA agrees better with TRBJ2-7, so the J call may be wrong. The CDR3 is made up of 16 amino acids. CDR1 SGHRS and CDR2 YFSETQ come from the germline V gene. The CDR3 reads CASSLAGGRIYNEQYF. The CDR3 DNA reads TGCGCCAGCAGCTTGGCGGGCGGGAGGATCTACAATGAGCAGTACTTC.

As to this clonotype: One base away lies a much larger clone, so this may be a sequencing read error. The V call is TRBV18, the J call TRBJ1-4; tentative D call: TRBD1 (6 bases). Germline CDR1 KGHSH, CDR2 LQKENI. CDR3 length equals 12 residues. The CDR3 loop is CAGSPNRDELFF. In nucleotides, the CDR3 is TGTGCCGGCTCGCCAAACAGGGACGAACTGTTTTTT. Using reference TRBV18 and TRBJ1-4 for the parts outside the CDR3, the full variable domain is NAGVMQNPRHLVRRRGQEARLRCSPMKGHSHVYWYRQLPEEGLKFMVYLQKENIIDESGMPKERFSAEFPKEGPSILRIQQVVRGDSAAYFCAGSPNRDELFFGSGTQLSVL.

This clonotype was seen repeatedly, ten times or more. V gene TRBV7-9 combines with J gene TRBJ1-4; possibly TRBD1 for D (5 bases). Per the germline V gene, CDR1 is SEHNR and CDR2 is FQNEAQ (reference sequence). The CDR3 runs to 15 residues. V was shortened by 5 bases and J by 2 bases, with 12 bases between the two germline ends. As DNA, the CDR3 is TGTGCCAGCAGCGGGACCGTTGGGACTAATGAAAAACTGTTTTTT. It encodes CASSGTVGTNEKLFF.

This clonotype has a handful of counts. The CDR3 DNA follows: TGTGCCAGCTCACCGGGTATCCGAGGCACGAACACCGGGGAGCTGTTTTTT. This translates into CASSPGIRGTNTGELFF. J is TRBJ2-2 and V is TRBV18; D unclear. The CDR3 length is 17 residues. The V and J ends lost 3 bases and 0 bases respectively, with 14 bases between them. Germline-derived CDR1 and CDR2 are KGHSH and LQKENI.

Points on this clonotype: It may be a read error: a sequence one base away is much more abundant. The rearrangement uses TRBV5-6 and TRBJ1-5; no clear D gene. There are 13 residues in the CDR3. Trimming shortened V by 4 bases and J by 4 bases, and 9 bases separated the two germline ends. Germline CDR1 SGHDT, CDR2 YYEEEE. This CDR3 reads CASSRRENQPQHF. The CDR3 nucleotides are TGTGCCAGCAGCCGGAGGGAGAATCAGCCCCAGCATTTT.

In this sample, this clonotype turned up many times. This rearrangement joins TRBV12-3 or TRBV12-4 to TRBJ2-2; TRBD2 matches 7 bases. V shed 3 bases, J shed 1 base, and the junction held 5 bases outside the gene matches. This CDR3 has 16 residues. CDR3 in DNA: TGTGCCAGCAGTTTCGGACTAGGCCGGAACACCGGGGAGCTGTTTTTT. Residues: CASSFGLGRNTGELFF.

This sequence joins TRBV10-2 and TRBJ2-1; TRBD1 matches at 8 bases. There are 15 residues in the CDR3. Trimming at V came to 7 bases and at J to 7 bases, leaving 12 bases not matched to a gene. Germline V gene lookup returns CDR1 WSHSY and CDR2 SAAADI. CDR3 sequence reads: CASNAESGGFNEQFF. For the CDR3, the DNA is TGCGCCAGCAATGCTGAATCAGGGGGCTTTAATGAGCAGTTCTTC.

The genes are TRBV11-3 and TRBJ2-6; possibly TRBD1 for D (5 bases). Germline-derived CDR1 and CDR2 are SGHNT and YENEEA. V shed 11 bases and J shed 2 bases, with 19 bases lying between them. The CDR3 is 16 residues long. The CDR3, as DNA: TGTGCCGCCTCCGCCAGGGTAGGTGCTGGGGCCAACGTCCTGACTTTC. Translation gives CAASARVGAGANVLTF.

Comment on this clonotype: This may be a read error: a much more frequent sequence differs by one nucleotide. It is likely a read error, because the conserved phenylalanine at the end of the CDR3 is missing. The J gene is TRBJ1-2, the V gene TRBV27; 12 bases match TRBD1. Trimming cost V 5 bases and J 4 bases; bases outside gene matches: 8. Germline loops: CDR1 MNHEY, CDR2 SMNVEV (reference sequence). The CDR3 has 16 amino acids. CDR3 bases: TGTGCCAGCAGTCCTTCGGGACAGGGGGCAGGCTATGGCTACACCCTC. It encodes CASSPSGQGAGYGYTL.

This clonotype has ten or more counts. The chain recombines TRBV9 with TRBJ1-2; D gene unclear. The CDR3 covers 15 residues. Germline-derived CDR1 and CDR2 are SGDLS and YYNGEE. V gave up 0 bases and J gave up 4 bases, with 13 bases separating them. The CDR3 loop is CASSVGSGSSYGYTF. The CDR3 region has the DNA TGTGCCAGCAGCGTAGGGTCAGGATCTTCCTATGGCTACACCTTC.

This clonotype was seen a handful of times. This chain links TRBV24-1 with TRBJ2-2; D is unresolved. This CDR3 contains 13 residues. V lost 7 bases and J lost 9, with 14 bases in between. CDR1 and CDR2 (germline): KGHDR, SFDVKD. The CDR3, as DNA: TGTGCCACCAGCGCAAGGGAAATCCGGGAGCTGTTTTTT. Its translation: CATSAREIRELFF.

This clonotype was counted many times. This chain links TRBV7-6 with TRBJ2-5; either TRBD1 or TRBD2 may supply D (6 bases each). Deletions cut 5 bases from V and 7 bases from J, with 20 bases between. The CDR3 runs to 15 residues. The V gene's germline CDR1 is SGHVS and CDR2 FNYEAQ. CDR3 in DNA: TGTGCCAGCAGCCCGCCGGGGGCGCAAGGTGGGACCCAGTACTTC. Encoded protein: CASSPPGAQGGTQYF.